Shown below are 26 T cell receptor beta chains from a single sample sequenced in a study of T cell responses to AZD1222 COVID-19 vaccine. The method was immunoSEQ multiplex PCR; TCRdb's version includes in-frame clones alone and lacks a portion of them. The sample consists of 100,000 to 150,000 clones, approximately 90% of them appearing once. The sample here was peripheral blood, taken on day 0 of MenACWY control vaccination. The receptors derive from an adult in good health.

There are many counts of this clone. This chain uses TRBV7-2 with TRBJ1-1, with a tentative D call TRBD1 (5 bases). Trimming left V 1 base short and J 2 bases short, with 8 bases between. From germline, CDR1 is SGHTA and CDR2 FQGNSA. The CDR3 length is 14 residues. CDR3 coding DNA: TGTGCCAGCAGCTTAGACGGGGGAAACACTGAAGCTTTCTTT. Amino acid sequence: CASSLDGGNTEAFF.

This rearrangement joins TRBV5-1 to TRBJ2-7; a possible D gene is TRBD1 (6 bases). The V end lost 0 bases, the J end lost 2 bases, and 12 bases lay between the germline ends. Germline V gene sequence: CDR1 SGHRS, CDR2 YFSETQ. The CDR3 loop spans 15 amino acids. Written as DNA, the CDR3 is TGCGCCAGCAGCTTGGCCTCGAAGGGGGCCTACGAGCAGTACTTC. As protein: CASSLASKGAYEQYF.

V and J are TRBV5-6 and TRBJ2-1, with 7 nucleotides matching TRBD2. The CDR3 runs 12 residues. With V trimmed by 4 bases and J by 6 bases, 1 base remained unmatched. From germline, CDR1 is SGHDT and CDR2 YYEEEE. The CDR3 DNA follows: TGTGCCAGCAGCGGGAGGGGCAATGAGCAGTTCTTC. Encoded protein: CASSGRGNEQFF.

This clone was found a few times. The V and J genes are TRBV27 and TRBJ1-3; no firm D call. There are 15 residues in the CDR3. Trimming stripped 5 bases from V and 0 bases from J, with 11 bases between. Germline-derived CDR1 and CDR2 are MNHEY and SMNVEV (reference sequence). CDR3 sequence (DNA): TGTGCCAGCAGTCCCGGACTTCTCTCTGGAAACACCATATATTTT. It encodes CASSPGLLSGNTIYF.

The chain is built from TRBV27 and TRBJ1-5; tentative D call: TRBD1 (5 bases). This CDR3 spans 15 amino acids. Per the germline V gene, CDR1 is MNHEY and CDR2 is SMNVEV (reference sequence). Trimming removed 2 bases at V and 5 bases at J, with 13 bases between. The CDR3 region is CASSLGGRSYQPQHF. CDR3 DNA sequence: TGTGCCAGCAGTTTAGGGGGACGGTCCTATCAGCCCCAGCATTTT.

This sequence joins TRBV30 and TRBJ2-3, with D uncertain. Trimming removed 4 bases at V and 4 bases at J, with 12 bases between. Germline CDR1 is GTSNPN and CDR2 is SVGIG (reference sequence). The CDR3 runs to 13 residues. In nucleotides, the CDR3 is TGTGCCTGGATCCCGGGTAGGGCAGATACGCAGTATTTT. It translates to CAWIPGRADTQYF.

V is TRBV11-2 and J is TRBJ1-3, with 8 positions matching TRBD1. The V gene end was trimmed by 5 bases and the J gene end by 2 bases; junction bases not matched to a gene: 2. The length of the CDR3 is 14 residues. Germline assignment: CDR1 SGHAT and CDR2 FQNNGV. CDR3 nucleotides: TGTGCCAGCAGCACGACAGGGGCTGGAAACACCATATATTTT. It is translated as CASSTTGAGNTIYF.

This clone was detected a few times. The J gene is TRBJ1-5, the V gene TRBV6-1; D is possibly TRBD1 (5 bases). CDR1 is MNHNS and CDR2 is SASEGT in the germline V gene. V was trimmed by 1 base and J by 10 bases, leaving 14 bases between them. The CDR3 length is 14 residues. For the CDR3, the DNA is TGTGCCAGCAGTGAAGACGGGGCCAGAGGCCCCCAGCATTTT. Translation gives CASSEDGARGPQHF.

This rearrangement joins TRBV5-1 to TRBJ1-2, with 10 nucleotides matching TRBD1. Germline trimming cut 0 bases from V and 5 bases from J; bases unmatched to any gene: 19. Germline assignment: CDR1 SGHRS and CDR2 YFSETQ. The CDR3 consists of 20 residues. The CDR3 nucleotides read TGCGCCAGCAGCTTGGCTCGCAGAAGTGAGGGACAGGGGCCCGAATATGGCTACACCTTC. This gives the protein CASSLARRSEGQGPEYGYTF.

The chain is built from TRBV1 and TRBJ1-3. TRBV1 is flagged as a pseudogene. CDR3 length equals 16 residues. The CDR3 reads CTSSHGESPSGNTIYF. The CDR3 coding sequence is TGCACCAGCAGCCACGGGGAGTCACCCTCTGGAAACACCATATATTTT.

The rearrangement links TRBV9 to TRBJ1-5, with a possible D match to TRBD1 (5 bases). Germline loops: CDR1 SGDLS, CDR2 YYNGEE. V was clipped by 0 bases and J by 3 bases, with 10 bases between them. There are 15 residues in the CDR3. Here the CDR3 reads CASSVGYGTNQPQHF. CDR3 sequence (DNA): TGTGCCAGCAGCGTAGGGTATGGGACCAATCAGCCCCAGCATTTT.

This clone was seen once. This CDR3 is CASSSPYGGPQETQYF. The DNA of the CDR3 is TGCGCCAGCAGCTCGCCCTACGGTGGACCCCAAGAGACCCAGTACTTC. The chain joins TRBV5-1 to TRBJ2-5; D is unresolved. CDR1 and CDR2 (germline): SGHRS, YFSETQ. V was cut by 3 bases and J by 1 base, with 16 bases left in between. This CDR3 region has 16 residues.

The chain couples TRBV6-5 to TRBJ1-2, with D perhaps matching TRBD1 (6 bases). The germline V gene has CDR1 MNHEY and CDR2 SVGAGI. Between the trimmed V and J ends, which lost 6 bases and 8 bases, there was a span of 16 bases. The CDR3 is 13 amino acids. The CDR3 nucleotides are TGTGCCAGCAGGGCAAACAGGGTTGAAGGCTACACCTTC. Translation: CASRANRVEGYTF.

The V and J genes are TRBV29-1 and TRBJ1-5, with TRBD1 as a possible D gene (5 bases). Germline V CDR1 and CDR2: SQVTM, ANQGSEA. The CDR3 has 14 residues. Trimming cost V 7 bases and J 3 bases, with 16 bases left between them. The CDR3 nucleotides are TGCAGCGCCGCGGGGGACGGGTACAATCAGCCCCAGCATTTT. It translates to CSAAGDGYNQPQHF.

The rearrangement joins TRBV30 to TRBJ2-3; 13 bases are shared with TRBD2. Per the germline V gene, CDR1 is GTSNPN and CDR2 is SVGIG (reference sequence). J gave up 2 bases and V 7 bases, and 15 bases lay outside the gene matches. This CDR3 spans 18 amino acids. CDR3 protein: CAYFDGTSGIWTTDTQYF. The CDR3 region has the DNA TGTGCCTACTTTGATGGGACTAGCGGGATTTGGACCACAGATACGCAGTATTTT. The full variable domain, in which reference TRBV30 and TRBJ2-3 provide the parts outside the CDR3, is SQTIHQWPATLVQPVGSPLSLECTVEGTSNPNLYWYRQAAGRGLQLLFYSVGIGQISSEVPQNLSASRPQDRQFILSSKKLLLSDSGFYLCAYFDGTSGIWTTDTQYFGPGTRLTVL.

The rearrangement uses TRBV5-1 and TRBJ2-2; D unclear. This CDR3 region has 16 residues. Germline lookup yields CDR1 SGHRS and CDR2 YFSETQ. V was clipped by 3 bases and J by 3 bases, with 15 bases between them. CDR3 loop: CASSWGRNIHTGELFF. CDR3 coding DNA: TGCGCCAGCAGCTGGGGTAGGAACATCCACACCGGGGAGCTGTTTTTT.

Written as DNA, the CDR3 is TGTGCCAGCAGCGCACTAGCGGGAGGGCCAAAGACCGGGGAGCTGTTTTTT. This encodes CASSALAGGPKTGELFF. This chain connects TRBV7-3 to TRBJ2-2; 13 bases are shared with TRBD2. Germline-derived CDR1 and CDR2 are SGHTA and FQGTGA. This CDR3 is built from 17 residues. The V segment lost 5 bases and the J segment 5 bases; nucleotides outside the gene matches: 8.

The chain is built from TRBV5-4 and TRBJ2-5; possible D gene TRBD2, 5 bases. Trimming removed 0 bases at V and 2 bases at J, with 8 bases between. Germline assignment: CDR1 SGHNT and CDR2 YYREEE (reference sequence). The CDR3 extends over 14 amino acids. CDR3 nucleotide sequence: TGTGCCAGCAGCTTGGTGACTAAACAAGAGACCCAGTACTTC. This gives the protein CASSLVTKQETQYF. The full variable domain, its missing parts supplied by reference TRBV5-4 and TRBJ2-5, is ETGVTQSPTHLIKTRGQQVTLRCSSQSGHNTVSWYQQALGQGPQFIFQYYREEENGRGNFPPRFSGLQFPNYSSELNVNALELDDSALYLCASSLVTKQETQYFGPGTRLLVL.

V and J are TRBV7-3 and TRBJ2-7, with D unresolved. Trimming pared 2 bases from V and 7 bases from J, leaving 12 bases between. In germline, CDR1 is SGHTA, CDR2 FQGTGA. The CDR3 is 13 amino acids. The CDR3 protein is CASSLLNGLEQYF. The CDR3 DNA follows: TGTGCCAGCAGCTTACTTAATGGGTTAGAGCAGTACTTC.

The J gene is TRBJ1-1, the V gene TRBV5-6; no clear D. CDR1 is SGHDT, CDR2 YYEEEE, per germline. The V end was cut by 0 bases, the J end by 1 base, with 7 bases between. This CDR3 region has 14 residues. This chain's CDR3 is CASSLGHKNTEAFF. CDR3 sequence (DNA): TGTGCCAGCAGCTTGGGTCACAAGAACACTGAAGCTTTCTTT.

This clone showed up just once. The chain couples TRBV5-4 to TRBJ2-7; D gene unclear. The CDR3 length is 14 residues. Trimming took off 2 bases at V and 1 base at J, with 10 bases between the two ends. Germline V lookup: CDR1 SGHNT, CDR2 YYREEE (reference sequence). The CDR3 sequence is CASSLEPPSYEQYF. The CDR3 nucleotides read TGTGCCAGCAGCTTAGAGCCCCCTTCCTACGAGCAGTACTTC.

The J gene is TRBJ2-1, the V gene TRBV5-4; 8 nucleotides agree with TRBD1. V lost 4 bases, J lost 8 bases, and 5 bases stayed unmatched. The germline CDR1 and CDR2 sequences are SGHNT and YYREEE (reference sequence). The CDR3 spans 13 residues. The CDR3 DNA reads TGTGCCAGCAGCCGACAGGGGTCGGATGAGCAGTTCTTC. It yields the protein CASSRQGSDEQFF.

This clone was seen more than once but under ten times. This chain links TRBV7-2 with TRBJ2-2; the match to TRBD1 covers 7 bases. The CDR3 runs to 15 residues. V was pared by 4 bases and J by 1 base, with 3 bases of the junction left unmatched. CDR1 is SGHTA, CDR2 FQGNSA, per germline. Here the CDR3 DNA reads TGTGCCAGCAGCTCCGACAGGGTGAACACCGGGGAGCTGTTTTTT. Amino acid sequence: CASSSDRVNTGELFF.

This sequence joins TRBV5-1 and TRBJ2-1; the match to TRBD2 covers 10 bases. CDR3 length: 16 amino acids. CDR1 SGHRS and CDR2 YFSETQ come from the germline V gene. Losses at the gene ends were 2 bases for V and 6 bases for J; bases not matched to a gene: 8. DNA for the CDR3: TGCGCCAGCAGCTTAGCGGGAGGGCCTGGAGGCAATGAGCAGTTCTTC. Its protein is CASSLAGGPGGNEQFF.

The chain recombines TRBV11-2 with TRBJ1-1; D unresolved. V lost 5 bases, J lost 1 base, and 8 bases lay in between. This CDR3 contains 13 residues. Germline V CDR1 and CDR2: SGHAT, FQNNGV. The CDR3 DNA reads as TGTGCCAGCAGCCAAGGGAAGAACACTGAAGCTTTCTTT. Encoded protein: CASSQGKNTEAFF.

This chain links TRBV7-2 with TRBJ2-3; the D gene is possibly TRBD2 (5 bases). Trimming stripped 1 base from V and 0 bases from J, with 8 bases between. The CDR3 totals 15 residues. Germline V CDR1 and CDR2: SGHTA, FQGNSA. CDR3: CASSLVATSTDTQYF. The DNA of the CDR3 is TGTGCCAGCAGCTTAGTAGCGACTAGCACAGATACGCAGTATTTT.